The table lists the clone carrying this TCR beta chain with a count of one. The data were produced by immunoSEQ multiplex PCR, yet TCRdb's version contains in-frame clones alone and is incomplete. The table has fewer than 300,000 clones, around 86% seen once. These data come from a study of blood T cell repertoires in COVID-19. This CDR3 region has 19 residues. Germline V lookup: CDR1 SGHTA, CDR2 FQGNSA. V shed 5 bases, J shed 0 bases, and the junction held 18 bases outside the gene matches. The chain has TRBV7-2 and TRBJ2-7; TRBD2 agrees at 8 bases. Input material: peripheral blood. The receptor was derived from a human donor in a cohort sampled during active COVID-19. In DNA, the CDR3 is TGTGCCAGCAGCCGTGCCGGGGCGGCGGGAGGTTCTCTCTCCTACGAGCAGTACTTC. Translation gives CASSRAGAAGGSLSYEQYF.